This TCR beta chain was sequenced in a study of cytomegalovirus exposure and HLA in healthy donors. Study-wide findings and caveats: Relative to equally common others, HLA-associated TCR beta chains showed greater clonal expansion in a later analysis. In a later analysis, V- and J-gene trimming of beta chains associated with a DCLRE1C missense variant, replicated independently.

Details on this clone: Its cognate antigen is unknown.

The PCR contained 60 Vbeta and 13 Jbeta primers. Sequencing used immunoSEQ multiplex PCR; TCRdb keeps in-frame clones, though not all of them. Of almost 200,000 clones detected, approximately 79% appear once; the ten largest clones hold about 4.4%. Germline V gene lookup returns CDR1 SGHNT and CDR2 YENEEA. This CDR3 region has 15 residues. V trimming: 2 bases; J trimming: 4 bases; junction bases outside the gene matches: 6. Sequenced: PBMCs. The TCR originated in a woman aged 25 to 39 in good health and CMV-seropositive. The J gene is TRBJ1-1, the V gene TRBV11-3, with 8 bases that match TRBD1. CDR3 in amino acids: CASSLSARGPTEAFF. The CDR3 region has the DNA TGTGCCAGCAGCTTAAGCGCCAGGGGGCCCACTGAAGCTTTCTTT.